The 22 T cell receptor beta chains below all came from one sample that was sequenced in a study of T-cell reconstitution after alpha-beta-depleted transplantation in children. Unique molecular identifiers were used to barcode this TCRbeta library. Via MiXCR, TCRdb re-called the PCR reads, giving one row per CDR3 protein. This sample has about 230,000 distinct CDR3 sequences, with 9.7% found just once. Sequenced material: PBMCs from the stem cell graft donor, taken from the stem cell graft. All receptors come from a human donor who donated a stem cell graft to a child with SCID.

This clonotype has just a few counts. V usage is TRBV18 and J usage is TRBJ2-4; 8 bases match TRBD2. V trimming: 6 bases; J trimming: 8 bases; junction bases outside the gene matches: 6. CDR1 KGHSH and CDR2 LQKENI come from the germline V gene. The CDR3 spans 13 residues. CDR3 coding DNA: TGTGCCAGCTCGCCCATGCGGGGGGACATTCAGTACTTC. Amino acid sequence: CASSPMRGDIQYF.

The V gene is TRBV28, the J gene TRBJ1-2; the D is unclear. The V and J ends lost 6 bases and 4 bases respectively, with 15 bases between them. The CDR3 has 14 residues. The germline V gene encodes CDR1 MDHEN and CDR2 SYDVKM. In DNA form, the CDR3 reads TGTGCCAGCAGCCAAAGTCCGGGCCCCTATGGCTACACCTTC. It yields the protein CASSQSPGPYGYTF.

The chain employs TRBV6-1 and TRBJ1-5; D gene unclear. Germline-derived CDR1 and CDR2 are MNHNS and SASEGT. The CDR3 has 15 residues. Trimming took off 0 bases at V and 0 bases at J, with 6 bases between the two ends. The CDR3 sequence: CASSEAEISNQPQHF. CDR3 DNA sequence: TGTGCCAGCAGTGAAGCTGAGATTAGCAATCAGCCCCAGCATTTT.

This clonotype was observed many times. The genes are TRBV7-2 and TRBJ2-3; TRBD2 agrees at 8 bases. Germline CDR1 is SGHTA and CDR2 is FQGNSA. J was trimmed by 2 bases and V by 2 bases; bases with no gene match: 3. The CDR3 covers 15 residues. The CDR3 here is CASSLRGGTTDTQYF. The CDR3 nucleotides read TGTGCCAGCAGCTTACGCGGGGGGACCACAGATACGCAGTATTTT. The variable domain in full, completed from reference TRBV7-2 and TRBJ2-3, reads GAGVSQSPSNKVTEKGKDVELRCDPISGHTALYWYRQSLGQGLEFLIYFQGNSAPDKSGLPSDRFSAERTGGSVSTLTIQRTQQEDSAVYLCASSLRGGTTDTQYFGPGTRLTVL.

The table lists this clonotype with a few counts. The chain carries TRBV12-3 or TRBV12-4 and TRBJ2-2, with 11 positions matching TRBD1. Trimming at V came to 6 bases and at J to 4 bases, leaving 16 bases not matched to a gene. The CDR3 spans 19 residues. CDR3 residues: CASRLNPGTGGRVTGELFF. The CDR3 nucleotides are TGTGCCAGCAGGCTTAACCCCGGGACAGGGGGACGGGTCACCGGGGAGCTGTTTTTT.

A remark on this clonotype: Just one base apart from a much larger clone, this may be a read error. The chain recombines TRBV12-3 or TRBV12-4 with TRBJ1-5; no firm D call. Trimming shortened V by 2 bases and J by 0 bases, and 8 bases separated the two germline ends. CDR3 length: 15 residues. The CDR3 bases are TGTGCCAGCAGTTTATATGACTGTAGCAATCAGCCCCAGCATTTT. The encoded protein is CASSLYDCSNQPQHF.

The sample holds many counts of this clonotype. V and J are TRBV12-3 or TRBV12-4 and TRBJ1-5; unclear D gene. V lost 6 bases and J 0 bases, leaving 3 bases between the germline ends. The CDR3 totals 12 residues. The CDR3 nucleotides are TGTGCCAGCAGGTTTAGCAATCAGCCCCAGCATTTT. Translation gives CASRFSNQPQHF.

This clonotype was counted at least ten times. The gene calls are TRBV4-3 and TRBJ1-1, with 7 bases identical to TRBD1. The germline V gene has CDR1 LGHNA and CDR2 YSLEER. CDR3 length: 14 amino acids. V lost 3 bases, J lost 8 bases, and 9 bases stayed unmatched. The chain's CDR3 is CASSHLRDSPEAFF. The CDR3 DNA sequence: TGCGCCAGCAGCCACCTCCGGGACAGTCCCGAAGCTTTCTTT.

There are many counts of this clonotype. V usage is TRBV5-1 and J usage is TRBJ2-5; TRBD1 agrees at 8 bases. Germline V gene lookup returns CDR1 SGHRS and CDR2 YFSETQ. This CDR3 spans 16 amino acids. With 3 bases clipped from V and 2 bases from J, the junction kept 9 bases outside the gene matches. The CDR3 here is CASSSVQGVEQETQYF. For the CDR3, the DNA is TGCGCCAGCAGCTCGGTACAGGGGGTTGAGCAAGAGACCCAGTACTTC.

This clonotype was recorded many times. The CDR3 coding sequence is TGTGCCAGCAGTTACCCGGACAGGGGTTACGAGCAGTACTTC. Encoded protein: CASSYPDRGYEQYF. V gene TRBV6-2 or TRBV6-3 combines with J gene TRBJ2-7; 9 bases match TRBD1. The V segment lost 2 bases and the J segment 4 bases; nucleotides outside the gene matches: 3. The CDR3 covers 14 residues. Germline lookup yields CDR1 MNHEY and CDR2 SVGEGT.

About this clonotype: A much larger clone lies a single base off, so this may be a read error. It is likely a read error, because the conserved phenylalanine at the end of the CDR3 is missing. The chain uses TRBV12-3 or TRBV12-4 and TRBJ1-5, with TRBD1 as a possible D gene (5 bases). The CDR3 loop spans 12 amino acids. Between the trimmed V and J ends, which lost 8 bases and 0 bases, there was a span of 5 bases. The CDR3 nucleotides read TGTGCCAGCGACAGTAGCAATCAGCCCCAGCATCTT. It is translated as CASDSSNQPQHL.

This clonotype has at least ten counts. V and J are TRBV20-1 and TRBJ1-1, with D perhaps TRBD1 (5 bases). The CDR3 has 13 residues. Germline loops: CDR1 DFQATT, CDR2 SNEGSKA (reference sequence). Deletions cut 5 bases from V and 4 bases from J, with 14 bases between. CDR3 loop: CSASGGVGTEAFF. The CDR3 DNA sequence: TGCAGTGCTTCTGGGGGGGTTGGCACTGAAGCTTTCTTT.

The rearrangement joins TRBV7-2 to TRBJ1-1; D perhaps matches TRBD1 (5 bases). Germline values: CDR1 SGHTA, CDR2 FQGNSA. The CDR3 loop spans 17 amino acids. V lost 4 bases and J 0 bases, leaving 18 bases between the germline ends. The CDR3 coding sequence is TGTGCCAGCAGCTCCCGGGTAGGGGTAGTCATGAACACTGAAGCTTTCTTT. Translation gives CASSSRVGVVMNTEAFF.

This clonotype was recorded at least ten times. This chain joins TRBV3-1 and TRBJ1-2, with D possibly TRBD1 on 5 matching bases. The CDR3 totals 13 residues. V lost 4 bases, J lost 2 bases, and 8 bases lay in between. Germline loops: CDR1 LGHDT, CDR2 YNNKEL (reference sequence). CDR3 DNA: TGTGCCAGCAGCCGAGACAGAAACTATGGCTACACCTTC. Translation gives CASSRDRNYGYTF. The full variable domain, rest sourced from reference TRBV3-1 and TRBJ1-2, is DTAVSQTPKYLVTQMGNDKSIKCEQNLGHDTMYWYKQDSKKFLKIMFSYNNKELIINETVPNRFSPKSPDKAHLNLHINSLELGDSAVYFCASSRDRNYGYTFGSGTRLTVV.

As to this clonotype: Because the CDR3 is missing its conserved closing phenylalanine or tryptophan, this is likely a read error. This chain links TRBV28 with TRBJ1-1, with D maybe TRBD1 (5 bases). Looked up from germline, CDR1 is MDHEN and CDR2 is SYDVKM. The CDR3 extends over 15 amino acids. The CDR3 loop reads CASSLPGTVNTEAFL. In DNA form, the CDR3 reads TGTGCCAGCAGTCTACCCGGGACGGTGAACACCGAAGCTTTCTTA.

This clonotype was picked up many times. The rearrangement links TRBV28 to TRBJ2-1; D may be TRBD2 (6 bases). The CDR3 has 13 residues. The germline V gene has CDR1 MDHEN and CDR2 SYDVKM. V was cut by 6 bases and J by 2 bases, with 8 bases left in between. CDR3 DNA sequence: TGTGCCAGCAGGGGGGGAACCTACAATGAGCAGTTCTTC. Amino acids: CASRGGTYNEQFF.

This clonotype appeared many times. The chain carries TRBV7-2 and TRBJ1-2; D is uncertain. Per the germline V gene, CDR1 is SGHTA and CDR2 is FQGNSA. The germline V and J ends were trimmed by 0 bases and 2 bases, with 7 bases remaining between them. This CDR3 has 14 amino acids. Written as DNA, the CDR3 is TGTGCCAGCAGCTTAGCGCCGGGGAACTATGGCTACACCTTC. Protein product: CASSLAPGNYGYTF.

This clonotype was recorded many times. The J gene is TRBJ2-1, the V gene TRBV12-3 or TRBV12-4; 7 nucleotides agree with TRBD1. Trimming took 8 bases from V and 5 from J; bases not matched to a gene: 15. The CDR3 has 16 amino acids. CDR3 in amino acids: CASANLFGTEHNEQFF. Written as DNA, the CDR3 is TGTGCCAGCGCAAACCTTTTCGGGACAGAACACAATGAGCAGTTCTTC.

This clonotype was observed many times. The V gene is TRBV29-1, the J gene TRBJ2-1, with TRBD2 matching 7 bases. Unmatched junction bases numbered 5, after V lost 4 bases and J lost 8 bases. There are 12 residues in the CDR3. The germline CDR1 and CDR2 sequences are SQVTM and ANQGSEA. The CDR3 bases are TGCAGCGTTGGGGGGGGTGGCGATGAGCAGTTCTTC. Translated: CSVGGGGDEQFF.

CDR3 DNA sequence: TGCAGTGCTAGAGATGGAGGAAGCCCCTATAATTCACCCCTCCACTTT. Translating it yields CSARDGGSPYNSPLHF. The chain uses TRBV20-1 and TRBJ1-6; D is unresolved. The germline V and J ends were trimmed by 0 bases and 2 bases, with 11 bases remaining between them. There are 16 residues in the CDR3. Per germline, CDR1 DFQATT and CDR2 SNEGSKA (reference sequence).

This clonotype was recorded at least ten times. This chain links TRBV3-1 with TRBJ2-4, with D unresolved. This CDR3 comprises 13 residues. Germline loops: CDR1 LGHDT, CDR2 YNNKEL (reference sequence). V was shortened by 0 bases and J by 9 bases, with 9 bases between the two germline ends. As DNA, the CDR3 is TGTGCCAGCAGCCAAGAACCGGGCAGCATTCAGTACTTC. Translated: CASSQEPGSIQYF.

This clonotype was observed at least ten times. The chain has TRBV7-8 and TRBJ2-3; D gene unclear. Germline lookup yields CDR1 SGHVS and CDR2 FQNEAQ. This CDR3 spans 16 amino acids. Trimming took off 2 bases at V and 0 bases at J, with 12 bases between the two ends. The CDR3 loop reads CASSLLLDPSTDTQYF. CDR3 nucleotide sequence: TGTGCCAGCAGCTTATTGCTGGATCCTAGCACAGATACGCAGTATTTT.